Listed here are 29 T cell receptor beta chains from one sample, sequenced in a study of tumor-infiltrating lymphocytes in primary liver carcinoma. Germline DNA was also extracted, and blood RNA derived from unsorted whole blood. A constant-region primer served to make TCR beta cDNA from roughly 480 ng total RNA. Modified slightly, ARM-PCR produced TCR beta libraries over three nested multiplex PCR rounds. In the first two PCR rounds, TRBV1-TRBV30 forward primers were paired with a C-beta reverse primer, and each round lasted roughly 9 cycles. TCRdb passed the multiplex PCR reads through MiXCR, listing each CDR3 protein once. The sample contains about 200,000 distinct CDR3 sequences, 65% of which appear only once. Sequencing was carried out using peripheral blood. Every receptor here comes from a woman in her sixties or seventies with primary liver carcinoma and hepatitis B virus infection.

As to this clonotype: A much larger clonotype is one base distant, so this may be a read error. The chain employs TRBV29-1 and TRBJ1-2; 7 nucleotides agree with TRBD1. CDR1 is SQVTM, CDR2 ANQGSEA, per germline. The CDR3 length is 12 residues. The CDR3 loop is CCGRAQGGGYTF. In nucleotides, the CDR3 is TGCTGCGGTCGGGCCCAGGGGGGAGGCTACACCTTC.

This clonotype was picked up many times. The rearrangement uses TRBV12-3 or TRBV12-4 and TRBJ2-7; D perhaps matches TRBD2 (6 bases). CDR3 length: 13 amino acids. V dropped 2 bases and J dropped 6 bases, with 11 bases sitting between them. CDR3 nucleotide sequence: TGTGCCAGCAGTTTAATGACAGCGGGCGAGCAGTACTTC. It translates to CASSLMTAGEQYF.

The chain has TRBV11-2 and TRBJ2-1, with D tentatively TRBD2 (6 bases). Germline V gene sequence: CDR1 SGHAT, CDR2 FQNNGV. This CDR3 spans 17 amino acids. V lost 5 bases, J lost 8 bases, and 25 bases lay in between. CDR3 in amino acids: CASSRRLTGVPGYEQFF. CDR3 nucleotide sequence: TGTGCCAGCAGCAGGAGACTAACGGGAGTGCCGGGGTATGAGCAGTTCTTC. The whole variable domain, remainder taken from reference TRBV11-2 and TRBJ2-1, is EAGVAQSPRYKIIEKRQSVAFWCNPISGHATLYWYQQILGQGPKLLIQFQNNGVVDDSQLPKDRFSAERLKGVDSTLKIQPAKLEDSAVYLCASSRRLTGVPGYEQFFGPGTRLTVL.

Details on this clonotype: One base away lies a much larger clone, so this may be a sequencing read error. V is TRBV4-2 and J is TRBJ2-1, with 7 bases aligning to TRBD2. Unmatched junction bases numbered 10, after V lost 4 bases and J lost 10 bases. In germline, CDR1 is LGHNA, CDR2 YNFKEQ. This CDR3 is 14 amino acids long. The CDR3 DNA follows: TGTGCCAGCAGCCGGCCGGGACTAATTTTAGAGCAGTTCTTC. Protein: CASSRPGLILEQFF.

CDR3 residues: CASSLSQPHEQYF. The CDR3 coding sequence is TGTGCCAGCAGCTTAAGCCAACCCCACGAGCAGTACTTC. The chain carries TRBV7-9 and TRBJ2-7; D gene ambiguous. Germline CDR1 is SEHNR and CDR2 is FQNEAQ (reference sequence). The V end lost 2 bases, the J end lost 5 bases, and 10 bases lay between the germline ends. The CDR3 has 13 residues.

About this clonotype itself: In this CDR3 the conserved last residue, phenylalanine or tryptophan, is missing, so a read error is likely. This chain links TRBV4-1 with TRBJ2-2; possibly TRBD2 for D (6 bases). Germline V gene sequence: CDR1 MGHRA, CDR2 YSYEKL. Trimming shortened V by 8 bases and J by 1 base, and 11 bases separated the two germline ends. The CDR3 runs 14 residues. CDR3 coding DNA: TGCGCCAGCGGAGGGACGGAGAACACCGGGGAGCTGTTTTCT. Protein product: CASGGTENTGELFS.

This clonotype was found many times. The chain has TRBV12-3 or TRBV12-4 and TRBJ2-5; TRBD2 matches 15 bases. The CDR3 runs 17 residues. V lost 3 bases, J lost 5 bases, and 7 bases stayed unmatched. CDR3 sequence (DNA): TGTGCCAGCAGTTTCGGACTAGCGGGAGGGCCGATGGAGACCCAGTACTTC. This encodes CASSFGLAGGPMETQYF.

This clonotype showed up many times. This chain connects TRBV6-6 to TRBJ2-5; 12 positions agree with TRBD2. After removal of 4 bases from V and 5 bases from J, the junction contained 11 bases not matched to a gene. This CDR3 has 17 residues. In germline, CDR1 is MNHNY, CDR2 SVGAGI (reference sequence). The CDR3 sequence: CASSSQPSGRALETQYF. CDR3 DNA sequence: TGTGCCAGCAGTTCACAACCTAGCGGGAGGGCCTTGGAGACCCAGTACTTC.

This chain joins TRBV6-1 and TRBJ2-7; D is unclear. The germline V gene has CDR1 MNHNS and CDR2 SASEGT. CDR3 length equals 13 residues. Trimming removed 4 bases from V and 3 bases from J, with 10 bases in between. The CDR3 region has the DNA TGTGCCAGCAGTGGGACCTACCTCTACGAGCAGTACTTC. Amino acids: CASSGTYLYEQYF.

To note about this clonotype: Since the CDR3 does not end with the conserved phenylalanine or tryptophan, this likely comes from a read error. The chain carries TRBV11-1 and TRBJ2-3; 14 positions agree with TRBD2. This CDR3 is 19 amino acids long. Germline values: CDR1 SGHAT, CDR2 FQDESV (reference sequence). DNA of the CDR3: TGTGCCAGCAGCTCCCGGGACGGGACTAGCGGGAGTAGTACAGTTACGCAGTATTCT. Protein sequence: CASSSRDGTSGSSTVTQYS.

In this sample, this clonotype turned up many times. V gene TRBV12-3 or TRBV12-4 combines with J gene TRBJ1-1; TRBD1 is a possible D gene (5 bases). The CDR3 length is 15 residues. V lost 5 bases to trimming and J lost 1 base, with 14 bases between them. The CDR3 is CASSPQAGGNTEAFF. CDR3 DNA: TGTGCCAGCAGTCCGCAGGCGGGGGGGAACACTGAAGCTTTCTTT.

A remark on this clonotype: This may be a read error, as it is one base from a much larger clone. The chain is built from TRBV6-1 and TRBJ1-5; TRBD1 matches 7 bases. CDR1 is MNHNS, CDR2 SASEGT, per germline. The CDR3 runs 16 residues. DNA for the CDR3: TGTGCCAGAAGTGAGGGGGCGGGTTCCATCAATCAGCCCCAGCATTTT. Its protein product is CARSEGAGSINQPQHF.

This clonotype was counted a few times. The V call is TRBV14, the J call TRBJ2-1, with D perhaps assigned TRBD1 or TRBD2 (5 bases each). This CDR3 region has 15 residues. V lost 6 bases to trimming and J lost 4 bases, with 16 bases between them. Looked up from germline, CDR1 is SGHDN and CDR2 is FVKESK. CDR3 residues: CASSQRDGGYNEQFF. CDR3 in DNA: TGTGCCAGCAGTCAACGGGACGGAGGTTACAATGAGCAGTTCTTC.

This chain joins TRBV11-1 and TRBJ2-1; D may correspond to TRBD1 or TRBD2 (5 bases each). Trimming left V 2 bases short and J 10 bases short, with 18 bases between. This CDR3 is 15 amino acids long. Germline V gene lookup returns CDR1 SGHAT and CDR2 FQDESV (reference sequence). The CDR3: CASSLISSRGKEQFF. DNA for the CDR3: TGTGCCAGCAGCTTAATATCTAGCCGGGGCAAAGAGCAGTTCTTC.

This chain links TRBV29-1 with TRBJ2-3, with 8 bases identical to TRBD2. The CDR3 is 15 amino acids. V lost 8 bases, J lost 11 bases, and 21 bases stayed unmatched. Germline-derived CDR1 and CDR2 are SQVTM and ANQGSEA. CDR3 amino acids: CSSRGLAGVTGMQYF. The CDR3 nucleotides read TGCAGCTCACGAGGGCTAGCGGGCGTCACAGGTATGCAGTATTTT.

This chain connects TRBV11-2 to TRBJ1-5; weak D call: TRBD1 (6 bases). Germline V lookup: CDR1 SGHAT, CDR2 FQNNGV. The ends were cut back, 1 base at V and 4 bases at J, with 17 bases in the middle. This CDR3 contains 17 residues. The CDR3, as DNA: TGTGCCAGCAGCTTAGGCCCATTGGGGGCTGAAAATCAGCCCCAGCATTTT. Protein sequence: CASSLGPLGAENQPQHF.

The chain has TRBV6-5 and TRBJ1-3, with D unclear. The V gene's germline CDR1 is MNHEY and CDR2 SVGAGI. Trimming cost V 7 bases and J 2 bases, with 21 bases left between them. CDR3 length equals 17 residues. The CDR3 DNA sequence: TGTGCCAGCACTGAAATCAGTTCCCAGGTCACTGGAAACACCATATATTTT. Amino acid sequence: CASTEISSQVTGNTIYF.

This sequence joins TRBV5-1 and TRBJ2-7; D possibly corresponds to TRBD1 (6 bases). The germline CDR1 and CDR2 sequences are SGHRS and YFSETQ. Trimming left V 3 bases short and J 3 bases short, with 19 bases between. The CDR3 loop spans 16 amino acids. In DNA, the CDR3 is TGCGCCAGCAGCTCGAGGGGGACAAAGGGATACTACGAGCAGTACTTC. Protein product: CASSSRGTKGYYEQYF.

Comments on this clonotype: This may be a read error, as it is one base from a much larger clone. The J gene is TRBJ2-7, the V gene TRBV5-4, with TRBD2 identical over 14 bases. Germline lookup yields CDR1 SGHNT and CDR2 YYREEE (reference sequence). This CDR3 contains 16 residues. Germline trimming cut 4 bases from V and 0 bases from J; bases unmatched to any gene: 3. CDR3 in DNA: TGTGCCAGCAGCCTGGGACTAGCGGGAGTCTCCTACGAGCAGTACTTC. Protein sequence: CASSLGLAGVSYEQYF.

The rearrangement uses TRBV7-9 and TRBJ2-5, with a possible D match to TRBD2 (6 bases). This CDR3 spans 15 amino acids. Trimming stripped 6 bases from V and 5 bases from J, with 19 bases between. From germline, CDR1 is SEHNR and CDR2 FQNEAQ (reference sequence). CDR3 amino acids: CASSYIDWGEETQYF. The CDR3 DNA is TGTGCCAGCAGTTACATCGACTGGGGGGAGGAGACCCAGTACTTC.

Turning to this clonotype: A clone one base away is much larger, so this may be a read error. CDR3 nucleotide sequence: TGTGTCAGCAGCTCCCCGGGACTCGCAGGAGTGAACGAGCAGTACTTC. Its translation: CVSSSPGLAGVNEQYF. V usage is TRBV5-4 and J usage is TRBJ2-7; D possibly corresponds to TRBD2 (6 bases). Germline V gene data show CDR1 as SGHNT and CDR2 as YYREEE (reference sequence). The CDR3 length is 16 residues.

Remarks on this clonotype: At one end the junction does not follow the germline gene, possibly because of a read error. The chain combines TRBV11-2 with TRBJ2-5, with 7 nucleotides matching TRBD1. Germline loops: CDR1 SGHAT, CDR2 FQNNGV. The CDR3 has 13 residues. CDR3 sequence reads: CASNLQGLETKYF. Here the CDR3 DNA reads TGTGCCAGCAACTTACAGGGGCTAGAGACCAAGTACTTC.

This clonotype has just a few counts. CDR3 bases: TGCGCCAGCAGTGAGTCCGGTGCGTGGGTTAGAGACACCGGGGAGCTGTTTTTT. Translation: CASSESGAWVRDTGELFF. This chain connects TRBV10-2 to TRBJ2-2; D is ambiguous. This CDR3 contains 18 residues. Germline V gene lookup returns CDR1 WSHSY and CDR2 SAAADI. The V and J ends lost 0 bases and 3 bases respectively, with 17 bases between them.

Details on this clonotype: One end of the junction fails to match germline, which may point to a read error. The chain combines TRBV28 with TRBJ2-6; tentative D call: TRBD1 (5 bases). The germline V gene encodes CDR1 MDHEN and CDR2 SYDVKM. The CDR3 contains 16 residues. The CDR3 coding sequence is TGTGCCAGCAGTCTCCGAACGTTCTCTGGGGCCAACGTCATGACTTTC. This codes for CASSLRTFSGANVMTF.

Turning to this clonotype: The junction departs from the called germline gene at one end, perhaps through a read error. This chain uses TRBV5-4 with TRBJ2-3; D gene unclear. The CDR3 is 15 amino acids. Germline loops: CDR1 SGHNT, CDR2 YYREEE (reference sequence). The CDR3 bases are TGTGCCTGCAGAGCCAACCCAGGTTTTTCAGATACGCAGTACTTT. This translates into CACRANPGFSDTQYF.

On this clonotype: A clone one base away is much larger, so this may be a read error. The V gene is TRBV6-5, the J gene TRBJ2-5; D might be TRBD2 (6 bases). CDR1 and CDR2 from the germline V gene are MNHEY and SVGAGI. The CDR3 is 14 amino acids. CDR3 amino acids: CTSSREAGRETQYF. The CDR3, as DNA: TGTACCAGCAGTCGAGAGGCGGGGAGAGAGACCCAGTACTTC.

This clonotype occurred once. The junction and the germline gene differ at one end; a read error may be behind it. V gene TRBV11-2 combines with J gene TRBJ1-2; D gene ambiguous. The CDR3 contains 11 residues. Germline CDR1 is SGHAT and CDR2 is FQNNGV. The DNA of the CDR3 is TGTGCCAGAAGCCCCGGTTATGGTTACACCTTC. This sequence encodes CARSPGYGYTF.

As for this clonotype: A much larger clone differs from this one at a single base, so this may be a read error. The CDR3 sequence: CASSEALTSGYNEQSF. The DNA of the CDR3 is TGTGCCAGCAGTGAAGCTCTGACTAGCGGCTACAATGAGCAGTCCTTC. The chain uses TRBV6-1 and TRBJ2-1; 9 nucleotides agree with TRBD2. The CDR3 totals 16 residues. Germline V gene data show CDR1 as MNHNS and CDR2 as SASEGT.

Details on this clonotype: A junction boundary mismatches the germline segment, possibly from a read error. The chain links TRBV27 to TRBJ2-3, with TRBD2 identical over 13 bases. The CDR3 totals 16 residues. The germline gives CDR1 MNHEY, CDR2 SMNVEV (reference sequence). The CDR3 sequence is CACSSRLAGGTDTQYF. The CDR3 bases are TGTGCCTGCAGTTCCAGACTAGCGGGAGGCACAGATACGCAATATTTT.